This entry concerns a single T cell receptor (beta chain). Its antigen remains unknown. The data derive from a study of T cell responses to AZD1222 COVID-19 vaccine. CDR1 is KGHDR and CDR2 is SFDVKD in the germline V gene. The CDR3 runs to 14 residues. Trimming cost V 10 bases and J 0 bases, with 11 bases left between them. Measured with immunoSEQ multiplex PCR; TCRdb has only the in-frame clones, and not every one. The table shows 150,000 or so clones, with 85% to 95% occurring only once. Study observations and caveats: The study sampled repertoires only after the peak T cell response. Dominant at 160-218 and 743-854, vaccine-associated CD4 TCRs also spanned spike.

The chain combines TRBV24-1 with TRBJ2-2; D unresolved. The sequence was obtained from an adult in good health. Sequenced material: peripheral blood, taken on day 0 of AZD1222 vaccination. CDR3 in amino acids: CATQGDTNTGELFF. CDR3 DNA: TGTGCCACGCAAGGTGATACGAACACCGGGGAGCTGTTTTTT.